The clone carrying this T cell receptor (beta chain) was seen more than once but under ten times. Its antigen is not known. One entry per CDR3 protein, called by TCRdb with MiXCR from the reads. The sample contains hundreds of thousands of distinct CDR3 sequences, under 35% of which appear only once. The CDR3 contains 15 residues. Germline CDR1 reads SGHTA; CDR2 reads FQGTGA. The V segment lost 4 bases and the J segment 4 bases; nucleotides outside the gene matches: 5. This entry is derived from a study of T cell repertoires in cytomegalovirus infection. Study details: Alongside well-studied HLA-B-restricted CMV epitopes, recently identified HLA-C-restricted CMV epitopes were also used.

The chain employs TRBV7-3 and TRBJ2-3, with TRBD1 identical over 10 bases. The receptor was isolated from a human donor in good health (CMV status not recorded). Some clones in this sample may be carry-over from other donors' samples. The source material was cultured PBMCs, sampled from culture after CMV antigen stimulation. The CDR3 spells CASSSRTGGADTQYF. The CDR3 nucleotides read TGTGCCAGCAGCTCACGGACAGGGGGTGCAGATACGCAGTATTTT.